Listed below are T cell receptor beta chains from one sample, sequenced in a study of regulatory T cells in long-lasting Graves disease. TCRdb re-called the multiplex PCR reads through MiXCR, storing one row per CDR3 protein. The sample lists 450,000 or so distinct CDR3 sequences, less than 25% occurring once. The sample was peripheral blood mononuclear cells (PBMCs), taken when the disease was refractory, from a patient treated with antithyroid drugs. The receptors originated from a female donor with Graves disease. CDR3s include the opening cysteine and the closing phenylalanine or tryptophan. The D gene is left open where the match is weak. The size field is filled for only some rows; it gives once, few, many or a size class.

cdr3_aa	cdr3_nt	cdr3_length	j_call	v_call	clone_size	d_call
CASSPEVGVGELFF	TGTGCCAGCAGCCCGGAGGTGGGCGTCGGGGAGCTGTTTTTT	14	TRBJ2-2	TRBV7-6	.	.
CASSHPHDGGPAYEQYF	TGTGCCAGCAGTCACCCCCATGACGGGGGCCCAGCCTACGAGCAGTACTTC	17	TRBJ2-7	TRBV6-1	.	.
CASSLVEGNEQFF	TGTGCCAGCAGTTTAGTCGAGGGCAATGAGCAGTTCTTC	13	TRBJ2-1	TRBV12-3/TRBV12-4	.	.
CASSIRTSGNDEQYF	TGTGCCAGTAGTATACGGACTAGCGGCAACGACGAGCAGTACTTC	15	TRBJ2-7	TRBV19	few	TRBD2
CASSFLAGLSYEQYF	TGTGCCAGCAGCTTTCTAGCGGGTCTCTCCTACGAGCAGTACTTC	15	TRBJ2-7	TRBV11-2	few	TRBD2
CASSLGVLSNQPQHF	TGTGCCAGCAGTTTAGGAGTCCTTAGCAATCAGCCCCAGCATTTT	15	TRBJ1-5	TRBV28	many	.
CASSPQRGSYEQYF	TGTGCCAGCAGCCCCCAACGAGGCTCCTACGAGCAGTACTTC	14	TRBJ2-7	TRBV7-2	few	.
CSASRLTLNSGEQYF	TGCAGTGCTAGCCGTCTGACTCTTAATTCCGGCGAGCAGTACTTC	15	TRBJ2-7	TRBV20-1	many	.
CATHGQETYGYTF	TGTGCCACCCACGGACAGGAGACCTATGGCTACACCTTC	13	TRBJ1-2	TRBV28	many	TRBD1
CASRRTSTNEKLFF	TGTGCCAGCAGGCGGACCTCAACTAATGAAAAACTGTTTTTT	14	TRBJ1-4	TRBV12-3/TRBV12-4	many	.
CASSRGSNQPQHF	TGTGCCAGCAGTCGCGGTAGCAATCAGCCCCAGCATTTT	13	TRBJ1-5	TRBV7-9	many	.
CASSLVGQGGTEAFF	TGTGCCAGCAGCTTAGTAGGACAGGGGGGCACTGAAGCTTTCTTT	15	TRBJ1-1	TRBV11-2	many	TRBD1
CASSSGDRPYEQYF	TGTGCCAGCAGTTCCGGAGACAGACCCTACGAGCAGTACTTC	14	TRBJ2-7	TRBV28	many	.